This T cell receptor (beta chain) is drawn from a study of cytomegalovirus exposure and HLA in healthy donors. Study-wide points: Fewer N-insertions than the roughly 700-donor mean were reportedly shown by an Asian-associated ancestry cluster in a later analysis.

Notes on this clone: Antigen specificity is unknown.

PCR was performed using 60 Vbeta and 13 Jbeta primers. Clones were sequenced by immunoSEQ multiplex PCR, and TCRdb holds only the in-frame ones, with some missing. The table includes 120,000 or so clones, about 78% detected once. Source material: PBMCs. The receptor was derived from a female donor in good health and CMV-seronegative.

The CDR3 coding sequence is TGTGCCTGGAGCAATGTGATAGCCGGGGAGCTGTTTTTT. The encoded protein is CAWSNVIAGELFF. The chain joins TRBV30 to TRBJ2-2; D is uncertain. Germline V gene sequence: CDR1 GTSNPN, CDR2 SVGIG (reference sequence). The CDR3 contains 13 residues. Trimming stripped 3 bases from V and 6 bases from J, with 11 bases between.